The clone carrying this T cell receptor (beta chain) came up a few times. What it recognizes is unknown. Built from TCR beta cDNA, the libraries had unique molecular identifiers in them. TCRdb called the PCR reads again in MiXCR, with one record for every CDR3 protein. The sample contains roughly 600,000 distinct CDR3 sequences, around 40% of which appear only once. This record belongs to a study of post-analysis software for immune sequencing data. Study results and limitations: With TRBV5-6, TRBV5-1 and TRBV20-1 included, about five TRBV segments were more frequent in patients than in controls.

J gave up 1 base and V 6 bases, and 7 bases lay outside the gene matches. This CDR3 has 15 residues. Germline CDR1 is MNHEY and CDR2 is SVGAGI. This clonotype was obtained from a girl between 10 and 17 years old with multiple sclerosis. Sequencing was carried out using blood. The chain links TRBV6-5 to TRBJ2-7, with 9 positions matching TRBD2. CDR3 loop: CASRFSGGQSYEQYF. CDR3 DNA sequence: TGTGCCAGCAGGTTTAGCGGGGGCCAATCCTACGAGCAGTACTTC.